This T cell receptor (beta chain) stems from a study of patients and donors after allogeneic stem cell transplantation. TCRdb re-analysed the RT-PCR reads in MiXCR, keeping a single row per CDR3 protein. The sample holds 400,000 to 500,000 distinct CDR3 sequences, 16% seen once. The germline V gene has CDR1 MNHEY and CDR2 SVGEGT. There are 14 residues in the CDR3. V was pared by 2 bases and J by 5 bases, with 9 bases between. The chain has TRBV6-2 or TRBV6-3 and TRBJ2-2; D is perhaps TRBD2 (6 bases). The TCR sequence derives from a human donor who was either an allogeneic HSCT recipient or a stem cell or donor lymphocyte infusion donor (not recorded which). It is not recorded whose cells these are; they may come from a transplant donor. The material sequenced was blood, either unsorted or a sorted T cell fraction (not recorded which). Written as DNA, the CDR3 is TGTGCCAGCAGTTACGACGGGGGTACCGGGGAGCTGTTTTTT. It is translated as CASSYDGGTGELFF.